Listed below are T cell receptor beta chains from one sample, sequenced in a study of technical replicates of blood from a handful of donors. The method was immunoSEQ multiplex PCR; TCRdb's version includes in-frame clones alone and lacks a portion of them. Of 45,000 to 60,000 clones listed, about 95% are singletons. Sequenced material: PBMCs. The receptors stem from a human donor in good health. Some clones in this sample may be carry-over from other donors' samples. CDR3s include the opening cysteine and the closing phenylalanine or tryptophan. D genes are given only for firm matches.

TRBV4-1	TRBJ1-2	TRBD1	CASSQERQGGYGYTF	TGCGCCAGCAGCCAAGAGCGACAGGGAGGCTATGGCTACACCTTC
TRBV18	TRBJ2-7	TRBD2	CASSPRTSGGADEQYF	TGTGCCAGCTCACCCAGGACTAGCGGGGGGGCTGACGAGCAGTACTTC
TRBV5-4	TRBJ2-5	TRBD2	CASSPGSLAGGLGETQYF	TGTGCCAGCAGCCCAGGATCCCTAGCGGGGGGACTTGGGGAGACCCAGTACTTC
TRBV19	TRBJ1-2	.	CATADRALSNYGYTF	TGTGCCACCGCGGACAGAGCTCTTTCTAACTATGGCTACACCTTC
TRBV4-2	TRBJ2-3	TRBD2	CASSQASGRLPDTQYF	TGTGCCAGCAGCCAAGCTAGCGGGCGTTTGCCAGATACGCAGTATTTT
TRBV6-6	TRBJ2-5	.	CASSSGQGFETQYF	TGTGCCAGCAGTTCCGGGCAGGGTTTCGAGACCCAGTACTTC
TRBV4-2	TRBJ2-7	TRBD2	CASSGGGTRHYEQYF	TGTGCCAGCAGCGGGGGCGGGACTAGGCACTACGAGCAGTACTTC
TRBV5-6	TRBJ2-7	TRBD1	CASSLGTGVSYEQYF	TGTGCCAGCAGCTTGGGGACAGGGGTATCCTACGAGCAGTACTTC
TRBV6-1	TRBJ1-5	.	CASILGSGVVQPQHF	TGTGCCAGCATCCTGGGTTCGGGGGTTGTCCAGCCCCAGCATTTT
TRBV30	TRBJ1-2	.	CVLAPPGPSNYGYTF	TGTGTCCTCGCCCCCCCAGGGCCATCTAACTATGGCTACACCTTC
TRBV27	TRBJ2-3	.	CASSPTARTSTDTQYF	TGTGCCAGCAGTCCCACGGCTAGGACTAGCACAGATACGCAGTATTTT
TRBV18	TRBJ1-4	.	CASSTDSNEKLFF	TGTGCCAGCTCAACCGATAGTAATGAAAAACTGTTTTTT
TRBV7-3	TRBJ1-4	.	CASSRRGAREKLFF	TGTGCCAGCAGCCGGCGGGGGGCCCGCGAAAAACTGTTTTTT
TRBV6-5	TRBJ2-1	TRBD2	CASSQSGVMYNEQFF	TGTGCCAGCAGTCAAAGCGGGGTTATGTACAATGAGCAGTTCTTC
TRBV7-9	TRBJ2-3	.	CASILPAGADTQYF	TGTGCCAGCATCCTCCCAGCAGGGGCAGATACGCAGTATTTT